This T cell receptor (beta chain) was captured by sequencing in a study of T cell responses to AZD1222 COVID-19 vaccine. Libraries were prepared by immunoSEQ multiplex PCR; TCRdb keeps only in-frame clonotypes and omits some of them. The profile covers 110,000 to 150,000 clones, with 70% to 90% appearing a single time and about 4.4% taken by the ten largest. This clone was counted a few times. Antigen specificity is unknown. Study results and caveats: Breadth and depth of Spike-specific TCRs rose after two AZD1222 doses.

The germline V gene has CDR1 SGHRS and CDR2 YFSETQ. This CDR3 is 15 amino acids long. V lost 0 bases to trimming and J lost 1 base; unmatched junction nucleotides: 1. Sequenced material: peripheral blood, taken on day 0 of AZD1222 vaccination. V is TRBV5-1 and J is TRBJ2-1; 7 bases fit TRBD1. The receptor's source is an adult in good health. CDR3 amino acids: CASSLGGQSYNEQFF. The DNA for the CDR3 is TGCGCCAGCAGCTTGGGGGGACAGTCCTACAATGAGCAGTTCTTC.